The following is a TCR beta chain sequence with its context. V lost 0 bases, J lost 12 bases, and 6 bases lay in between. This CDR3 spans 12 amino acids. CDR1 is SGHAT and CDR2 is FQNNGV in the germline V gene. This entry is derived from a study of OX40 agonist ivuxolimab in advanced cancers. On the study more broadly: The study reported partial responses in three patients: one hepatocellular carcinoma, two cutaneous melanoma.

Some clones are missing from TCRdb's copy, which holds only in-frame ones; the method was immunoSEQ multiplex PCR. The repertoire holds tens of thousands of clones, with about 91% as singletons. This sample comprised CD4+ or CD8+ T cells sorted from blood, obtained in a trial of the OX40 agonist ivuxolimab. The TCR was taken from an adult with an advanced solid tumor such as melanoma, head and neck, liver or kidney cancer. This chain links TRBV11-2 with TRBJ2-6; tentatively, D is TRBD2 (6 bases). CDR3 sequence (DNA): TGTGCCAGCAGCTTAGAGGGGGGCGTCCTGACTTTC. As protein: CASSLEGGVLTF.